The 29 T cell receptor beta chains in this list originate from one sample, sequenced in a study of CD8+ T cells in alopecia areata. TCR sequencing used cDNA made by reverse transcription of extracted RNA. Clones were sequenced by immunoSEQ multiplex PCR, and TCRdb holds only the in-frame ones, with some missing. This sample has about 140,000 clones, with roughly 80% found just once. The treatment denotes: oral pan-JAK inhibitor, 5-10 mg twice daily. Sequences were derived from CD8+ T cells sorted from blood, sampled at week 4, from a patient treated with tofacitinib. These receptors were taken from a human donor with alopecia areata.

The gene calls are TRBV29-1 and TRBJ2-2, with D unclear. The CDR3 runs to 11 residues. Germline CDR1 SQVTM, CDR2 ANQGSEA. The V end was cut by 7 bases, the J end by 4 bases, with 7 bases between. CDR3 bases: TGCAGCGCCCAGGTCACCGGGGAGCTGTTTTTT. This encodes CSAQVTGELFF.

In its sample, this clone was seen once. Other DNA sequences from this sample encode an identical CDR3 as well. The genes are TRBV7-2 and TRBJ2-5, with 8 bases that match TRBD2. Germline CDR1 SGHTA, CDR2 FQGNSA. The junction had 5 bases not matched to a gene; V was cut back by 3 bases and J by 5 bases. This CDR3 comprises 14 residues. This chain's CDR3 is CASSLTGLAETQYF. The CDR3 region has the DNA TGTGCCAGCAGCTTGACCGGACTAGCTGAGACCCAGTACTTC.

Only a few counts were recorded for this clone. CDR3 DNA sequence: TGCGCCAGCAGCCCCCAGGGACACCAGGGGACTAGCGGGTTCTCAGATACGCAGTATTTT. This encodes CASSPQGHQGTSGFSDTQYF. The chain joins TRBV5-1 to TRBJ2-3, with TRBD2 matching 12 bases. From germline, CDR1 is SGHRS and CDR2 YFSETQ. V lost 4 bases, J lost 4 bases, and 19 bases stayed unmatched. The CDR3 totals 20 residues.

This clone was counted only a few times. J is TRBJ2-3 and V is TRBV7-6; 7 positions match TRBD2. V dropped 4 bases and J dropped 4; count of bases not matched to a gene: 11. Per germline, CDR1 SGHVS and CDR2 FNYEAQ. This CDR3 has 16 residues. CDR3 nucleotide sequence: TGTGCCAGCAGCTACACAAGGACTAGGGTCCCAGATACGCAGTATTTT. This translates into CASSYTRTRVPDTQYF.

There are a few counts of this clone. This chain links TRBV23-1 with TRBJ1-4, with D tentatively TRBD1 (5 bases). TRBV23-1 is an ORF; its function is uncertain. V was clipped by 0 bases and J by 0 bases, with 11 bases between them. This CDR3 region has 17 residues. In nucleotides, the CDR3 is TGCGCCAGCAGTCAATCCGAACGGACATCAACTAATGAAAAACTGTTTTTT. Residues: CASSQSERTSTNEKLFF.

CDR3 protein: CASSHVPDTQYF. Written as DNA, the CDR3 is TGTGCCAGCAGCCACGTCCCAGATACGCAGTATTTT. The chain uses TRBV6-6 and TRBJ2-3; D gene unclear. The CDR3 spans 12 residues. Germline V gene sequence: CDR1 MNHNY, CDR2 SVGAGI (reference sequence). The germline V and J ends were trimmed by 6 bases and 4 bases, with 8 bases remaining between them.

The chain combines TRBV6-5 with TRBJ2-3; TRBD1 might be the D (6 bases). Per the germline V gene, CDR1 is MNHEY and CDR2 is SVGAGI. Trimming left V 5 bases short and J 2 bases short, with 11 bases between. This CDR3 region has 14 residues. Written as DNA, the CDR3 is TGTGCCAGCAGTAGGGGACATATCACAGATACGCAGTATTTT. This translates into CASSRGHITDTQYF.

This clone has only a few counts. This sequence joins TRBV5-1 and TRBJ2-3, with unresolved D. Trimming took off 0 bases at V and 0 bases at J, with 11 bases between the two ends. This CDR3 region has 16 residues. Germline V gene data show CDR1 as SGHRS and CDR2 as YFSETQ. The CDR3 loop reads CASSLGTAPSTDTQYF. The CDR3, as DNA: TGCGCCAGCAGCTTGGGGACGGCTCCTAGCACAGATACGCAGTATTTT.

The chain couples TRBV29-1 to TRBJ2-5; the match to TRBD2 covers 7 bases. This CDR3 is 14 amino acids long. V shed 3 bases and J 1 base; nucleotides not matched to a gene: 5. CDR1 and CDR2 from the germline V gene are SQVTM and ANQGSEA. The CDR3 loop reads CSVEGGVGQETQYF. The CDR3 DNA is TGCAGCGTTGAGGGGGGGGTCGGCCAAGAGACCCAGTACTTC.

The chain is built from TRBV7-9 and TRBJ2-7; 7 nucleotides line up with TRBD1. V shed 5 bases, J shed 0 bases, and the junction held 7 bases outside the gene matches. In germline, CDR1 is SEHNR, CDR2 FQNEAQ (reference sequence). This CDR3 has 15 amino acids. The DNA for the CDR3 is TGTGCCAGCAGCGCCGGGACAGAATACTCCTACGAGCAGTACTTC. Residues: CASSAGTEYSYEQYF.

This clone was detected only a few times. The V call is TRBV29-1, the J call TRBJ2-7; perhaps TRBD1 as D (6 bases). Germline CDR1 and CDR2: SQVTM and ANQGSEA. Deletions cut 3 bases from V and 6 bases from J, with 15 bases between. The CDR3 consists of 13 residues. DNA of the CDR3: TGCAGCGTTGAGGGGGACAAGGCCGGCGAGCAGTACTTC. It codes for CSVEGDKAGEQYF.

The rearrangement joins TRBV19 to TRBJ2-3; D gene uncertain. CDR1 and CDR2 from the germline V gene are LNHDA and SQIVND (reference sequence). Deletions cut 5 bases from V and 0 bases from J, with 12 bases between. This CDR3 contains 15 residues. The CDR3 here is CASSHPFVSTDTQYF. The CDR3 DNA follows: TGTGCCAGTAGTCACCCGTTTGTTAGCACAGATACGCAGTATTTT.

The gene calls are TRBV15 and TRBJ1-1, with D unresolved. The V end lost 0 bases, the J end lost 6 bases, and 14 bases lay between the germline ends. Germline V lookup: CDR1 LNHNV, CDR2 YYDKDF (reference sequence). The CDR3 contains 15 residues. The CDR3: CATSRDMLTNSEAFF. The CDR3 nucleotides are TGTGCCACCAGCAGAGATATGCTCACCAACTCTGAAGCTTTCTTT.

The chain uses TRBV29-1 and TRBJ2-3, with 11 bases aligning to TRBD2. The CDR3 is made up of 15 amino acids. V shed 7 bases and J 4 bases; nucleotides not matched to a gene: 10. Germline values: CDR1 SQVTM, CDR2 ANQGSEA. The chain's CDR3 is CSGARLAGTSDTQYF. CDR3 sequence (DNA): TGCAGCGGGGCTCGACTAGCGGGGACATCAGATACGCAGTATTTT.

This chain links TRBV7-9 with TRBJ1-5, with TRBD1 identical over 8 bases. The CDR3 spans 15 residues. Unmatched junction bases numbered 6, after V lost 1 base and J lost 7 bases. Germline lookup yields CDR1 SEHNR and CDR2 FQNEAQ (reference sequence). CDR3 protein: CASSLGATGEQPQHF. The CDR3 coding sequence is TGTGCCAGCAGCTTAGGGGCGACAGGGGAGCAGCCCCAGCATTTT.

V is TRBV2 and J is TRBJ2-5; D is possibly TRBD2 (6 bases). This CDR3 has 14 amino acids. V lost 7 bases and J 1 base, leaving 13 bases between the germline ends. Germline-derived CDR1 and CDR2 are SNHLY and FYNNEI. The CDR3 sequence: CASKGTPIQETQYF. The CDR3 nucleotides are TGTGCCAGCAAGGGGACTCCCATCCAAGAGACCCAGTACTTC. Drawing the rest from reference TRBV2 and TRBJ2-5, the complete variable domain is EPEVTQTPSHQVTQMGQEVILRCVPISNHLYFYWYRQILGQKVEFLVSFYNNEISEKSEIFDDQFSVERPDGSNFTLKIRSTKLEDSAMYFCASKGTPIQETQYFGPGTRLLVL.

The chain has TRBV4-2 and TRBJ2-5; 8 nucleotides line up with TRBD1. V gave up 4 bases and J gave up 4 bases; unmatched junction bases: 14. The length of the CDR3 is 17 residues. The germline gives CDR1 LGHNA, CDR2 YNFKEQ. The CDR3 nucleotides are TGTGCCAGCAGCCGCGAGGGGAGACAGGGGTTGTCAGAGACCCAGTACTTC. Protein: CASSREGRQGLSETQYF.

V and J are TRBV13 and TRBJ2-7; the match to TRBD1 covers 7 bases. The ends lost 3 bases at V and 5 bases at J; junction bases unmatched: 4. CDR1 is PRHDT and CDR2 is FYEKMQ in the germline V gene (reference sequence). This CDR3 region has 13 residues. In nucleotides, the CDR3 is TGTGCCAGCAGCTTGCAGGGGGTCCACGAGCAGTACTTC. Residues: CASSLQGVHEQYF.

This sequence joins TRBV12-5 and TRBJ2-1; 7 nucleotides agree with TRBD2. Germline assignment: CDR1 LGHNT and CDR2 FRNRAP. The length of the CDR3 is 16 residues. V was clipped by 4 bases and J by 4 bases; unmatched bases: 10. The CDR3 DNA follows: TGTGCTAGTGGTTCCCCCCGGGCGGGGGAATACAATGAGCAGTTCTTC. It is translated as CASGSPRAGEYNEQFF.

This chain joins TRBV29-1 and TRBJ2-1; 8 bases line up with TRBD1. The germline V gene encodes CDR1 SQVTM and CDR2 ANQGSEA. V gave up 3 bases and J gave up 0 bases; unmatched junction bases: 7. This CDR3 is built from 16 residues. For the CDR3, the DNA is TGCAGCGTTGACGACCCGACAGGGGCCTCCTACAATGAGCAGTTCTTC. Translated: CSVDDPTGASYNEQFF.

This clone was recorded a few times. The chain combines TRBV7-8 with TRBJ2-1, with TRBD2 as a possible D gene (5 bases). V dropped 5 bases and J dropped 6 bases, with 17 bases sitting between them. The CDR3 is 15 amino acids. Germline lookup yields CDR1 SGHVS and CDR2 FQNEAQ. CDR3 coding DNA: TGTGCCAGCAGCGTCAGCATTGGAGGCGTCAATGAGCAGTTCTTC. Its translation: CASSVSIGGVNEQFF.

For this clone: Compared with germline, one end of the junction differs, possibly owing to a read error. J is TRBJ2-1 and V is TRBV4-1; 12 positions match TRBD2. The CDR3 totals 16 residues. Germline-derived CDR1 and CDR2 are MGHRA and YSYEKL. The CDR3 protein is CASSQPPGLAGLLKVF. In nucleotides, the CDR3 is TGCGCCAGCAGCCAACCCCCCGGACTAGCGGGGTTGCTCAAGGTCTTC.

This clone has just a few counts. The V call is TRBV11-2, the J call TRBJ2-7, with a possible D match to TRBD1 (7 bases). The CDR3 covers 15 residues. Trimming took off 1 base at V and 3 bases at J, with 13 bases between the two ends. The germline V gene encodes CDR1 SGHAT and CDR2 FQNNGV. The CDR3 nucleotides read TGTGCCAGCAGCTTAGCCGGAGGGGGCAACTACGAGCAGTACTTC. This sequence encodes CASSLAGGGNYEQYF. Variable domain in full (rest from reference TRBV11-2 and TRBJ2-7): EAGVAQSPRYKIIEKRQSVAFWCNPISGHATLYWYQQILGQGPKLLIQFQNNGVVDDSQLPKDRFSAERLKGVDSTLKIQPAKLEDSAVYLCASSLAGGGNYEQYFGPGTRLTVT.

The chain couples TRBV30 to TRBJ1-1, with D maybe TRBD1 (5 bases). Germline V gene sequence: CDR1 GTSNPN, CDR2 SVGIG (reference sequence). The CDR3 is 15 amino acids. V shed 7 bases and J shed 8 bases, with 26 bases lying between them. As DNA, the CDR3 is TGTGCCTCGAAAAGTTACCCAGGCGAGGGGACCGAAGCTTTCTTT. Its translation: CASKSYPGEGTEAFF.

This sequence joins TRBV7-9 and TRBJ2-5; tentatively, D is TRBD2 (5 bases). Trimming took off 4 bases at V and 9 bases at J, with 12 bases between the two ends. The CDR3 is made up of 12 amino acids. The germline V gene encodes CDR1 SEHNR and CDR2 FQNEAQ (reference sequence). Written as DNA, the CDR3 is TGTGCCAGCAGCTCATCCGAGGAGGCCCAGTACTTC. This sequence encodes CASSSSEEAQYF.

V and J are TRBV4-1 and TRBJ2-1, with D uncertain. Trimming removed 1 base at V and 0 bases at J, with 13 bases between. Germline V gene sequence: CDR1 MGHRA, CDR2 YSYEKL. The CDR3 runs 17 residues. CDR3 sequence reads: CASSQVHPAGSYNEQFF. The CDR3, as DNA: TGCGCCAGCAGCCAAGTTCATCCCGCAGGCTCCTACAATGAGCAGTTCTTC.

This clone was seen a few times. The rearrangement links TRBV2 to TRBJ2-7; D call uncertain. Between the trimmed V and J ends, which lost 6 bases and 3 bases, there was a span of 3 bases. The V gene's germline CDR1 is SNHLY and CDR2 FYNNEI. The CDR3 length is 10 residues. Here the CDR3 reads CASSYYEQYF. The CDR3 region has the DNA TGTGCCAGCAGCTACTACGAGCAGTACTTC.

This chain uses TRBV10-3 with TRBJ2-3; 11 bases are a match to TRBD2. The CDR3 contains 15 residues. The V segment lost 6 bases and the J segment 4 bases; nucleotides outside the gene matches: 6. Germline V CDR1 and CDR2: ENHRY, SYGVKD. CDR3: CAIRVTSGVADTQYF. The CDR3, as DNA: TGTGCCATCAGGGTGACTAGCGGGGTCGCAGATACGCAGTATTTT.

Of note for this clone: Within the sample, other DNA sequences also encode this same CDR3. This CDR3 is CASSLSGGIYTDTQYF. The CDR3, as DNA: TGTGCCAGCAGTTTATCGGGGGGAATCTACACAGATACGCAGTATTTT. This chain joins TRBV27 and TRBJ2-3; perhaps TRBD2 as D (6 bases). The CDR3 extends over 16 amino acids. From germline, CDR1 is MNHEY and CDR2 SMNVEV (reference sequence). Trimming took 0 bases from V and 2 from J, leaving 12 bases between them.